The 5 T cell receptor beta chains in this list originate from one sample, sequenced in a study of cytomegalovirus exposure and HLA in healthy donors. The study ran its PCR with 60 Vbeta and 13 Jbeta primers. Repertoires were generated with immunoSEQ multiplex PCR, while TCRdb's copy carries only in-frame clones and drops some. The sample has 110,000 to 150,000 clones, and its top ten clones hold 0.75% to 1%. Sequences were obtained from PBMCs. The receptors were sampled from a male donor in good health and CMV-seronegative.

The rearrangement uses TRBV18 and TRBJ1-1; D is unclear. V was trimmed by 3 bases and J by 7 bases, leaving 6 bases between them. The CDR3 is 11 amino acids. Germline CDR1 is KGHSH and CDR2 is LQKENI. This CDR3 is CASSPPGEAFF. CDR3 DNA sequence: TGTGCCAGCTCACCCCCCGGTGAAGCTTTCTTT.

The gene calls are TRBV30 and TRBJ1-4; the D is unclear. Trimming stripped 8 bases from V and 4 bases from J, with 14 bases between. Germline V gene lookup returns CDR1 GTSNPN and CDR2 SVGIG (reference sequence). CDR3 size: 13 residues. The CDR3 DNA follows: TGTGCCGGCACTAGTAGGTTTAATGAAAAACTGTTTTTT. Amino acids: CAGTSRFNEKLFF.

V is TRBV19 and J is TRBJ1-3, with 10 nucleotides matching TRBD1. The CDR3 loop spans 17 amino acids. CDR1 and CDR2 (germline): LNHDA, SQIVND (reference sequence). V lost 6 bases to trimming and J lost 8 bases; unmatched junction nucleotides: 16. The CDR3 loop reads CASRGSPGTGAEDTIYF. CDR3 DNA: TGTGCCAGTAGAGGTTCCCCCGGGACAGGGGCTGAAGACACCATATATTTT.

The CDR3: CASSGLDRAYGGNQPQHF. The CDR3, as DNA: TGTGCCAGTAGTGGGTTGGACAGGGCATATGGAGGCAATCAGCCCCAGCATTTT. This chain joins TRBV19 and TRBJ1-5, with 8 bases identical to TRBD1. The CDR3 has 18 residues. V dropped 5 bases and J dropped 2; count of bases not matched to a gene: 14. The germline V gene encodes CDR1 LNHDA and CDR2 SQIVND (reference sequence). The full variable domain, in which reference TRBV19 and TRBJ1-5 provide the parts outside the CDR3, is DGGITQSPKYLFRKEGQNVTLSCEQNLNHDAMYWYRQDPGQGLRLIYYSQIVNDFQKGDIAEGYSVSREKKESFPLTVTSAQKNPTAFYLCASSGLDRAYGGNQPQHFGDGTRLSIL.

The rearrangement uses TRBV18 and TRBJ2-5; 7 bases map to TRBD1. Germline CDR1 is KGHSH and CDR2 is LQKENI. The J segment lost 3 bases and the V segment lost 3 bases, leaving 1 base of the junction unmatched. CDR3 length: 13 amino acids. The CDR3 DNA reads TGTGCCAGCTCACCGACAGGGAAAGAGACCCAGTACTTC. This sequence encodes CASSPTGKETQYF.